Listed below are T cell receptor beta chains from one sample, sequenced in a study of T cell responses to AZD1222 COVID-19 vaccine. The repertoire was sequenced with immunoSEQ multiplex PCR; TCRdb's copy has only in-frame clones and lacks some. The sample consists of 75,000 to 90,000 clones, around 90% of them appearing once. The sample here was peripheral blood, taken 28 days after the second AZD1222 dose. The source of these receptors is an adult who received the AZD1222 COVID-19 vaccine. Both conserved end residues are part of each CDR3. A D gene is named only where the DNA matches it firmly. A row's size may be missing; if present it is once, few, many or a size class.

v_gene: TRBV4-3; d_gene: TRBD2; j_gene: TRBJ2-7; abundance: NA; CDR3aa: CASSQGGAGGTYEQYF; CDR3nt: TGCGCCAGCAGCCAAGGGGGCGCGGGAGGCACCTACGAGCAGTACTTC
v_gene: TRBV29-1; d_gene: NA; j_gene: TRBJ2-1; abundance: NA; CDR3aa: CSVRDQYNEQFF; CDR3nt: TGCAGCGTACGGGACCAGTACAATGAGCAGTTCTTC
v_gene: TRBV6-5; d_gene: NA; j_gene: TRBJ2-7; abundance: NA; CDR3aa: CASSYSSTLFGEQYF; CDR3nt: TGTGCCAGCAGTTACTCATCCACCCTCTTTGGTGAGCAGTACTTC
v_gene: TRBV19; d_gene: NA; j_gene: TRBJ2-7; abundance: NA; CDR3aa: CASSMGPEQYF; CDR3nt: TGTGCCAGTAGTATGGGACCCGAGCAGTACTTC
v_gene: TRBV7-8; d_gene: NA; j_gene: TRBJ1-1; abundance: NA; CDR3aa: CASNKGTLGVEVLNTEAFF; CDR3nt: TGTGCCAGCAATAAGGGCACCTTGGGGGTAGAGGTATTGAACACTGAAGCTTTCTTT
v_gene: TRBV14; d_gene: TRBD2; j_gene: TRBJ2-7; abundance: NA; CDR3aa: CASSQVPSSGKLYEQYF; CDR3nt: TGTGCCAGCAGCCAAGTACCGTCTAGCGGGAAGCTCTACGAGCAGTACTTC
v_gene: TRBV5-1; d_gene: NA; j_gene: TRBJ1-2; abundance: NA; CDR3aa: CASSRTGTVYGYTF; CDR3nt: TGCGCCAGCAGCAGAACCGGGACGGTCTATGGCTACACCTTC
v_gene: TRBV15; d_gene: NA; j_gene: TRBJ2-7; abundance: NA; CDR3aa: CATSREVPGGMAEQYF; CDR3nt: TGTGCCACCAGCAGAGAGGTTCCAGGGGGGATGGCCGAGCAGTACTTC
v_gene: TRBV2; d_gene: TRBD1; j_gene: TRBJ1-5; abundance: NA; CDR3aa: CASSTTGGTYQPQHF; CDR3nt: TGTGCCAGCAGTACGACAGGGGGAACCTATCAGCCCCAGCATTTT
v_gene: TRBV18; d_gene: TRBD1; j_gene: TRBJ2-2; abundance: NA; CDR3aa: CASSSGTAVPGELFF; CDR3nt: TGTGCCAGCTCCTCCGGGACAGCAGTACCCGGGGAGCTGTTTTTT
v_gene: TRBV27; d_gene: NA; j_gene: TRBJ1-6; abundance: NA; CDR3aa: CASSFMNSPLHF; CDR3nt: TGTGCCAGCAGTTTCATGAATTCACCCCTCCACTTT
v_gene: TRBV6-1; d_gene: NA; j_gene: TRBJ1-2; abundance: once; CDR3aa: CASSERGEIGYTF; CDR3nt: TGTGCCAGCAGTGAACGTGGGGAGATTGGCTACACCTTC
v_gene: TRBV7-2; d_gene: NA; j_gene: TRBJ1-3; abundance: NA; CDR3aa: CASSPMGSDGNTIYF; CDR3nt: TGTGCCAGCAGCCCGATGGGGTCCGACGGAAACACCATATATTTT
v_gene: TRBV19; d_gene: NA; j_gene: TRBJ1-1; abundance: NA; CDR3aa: CASLAGRGAEAFF; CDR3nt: TGTGCCTCCTTAGCGGGAAGGGGCGCAGAAGCTTTCTTT
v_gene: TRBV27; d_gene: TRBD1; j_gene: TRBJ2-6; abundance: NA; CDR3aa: CASSLRTGTGANVLTF; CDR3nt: TGTGCCAGCAGTTTACGGACAGGGACTGGGGCCAACGTCCTGACTTTC
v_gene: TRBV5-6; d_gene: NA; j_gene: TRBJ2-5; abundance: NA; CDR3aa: CASSLGHYQETQYF; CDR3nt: TGTGCCAGCAGCTTAGGGCACTACCAAGAGACCCAGTACTTC
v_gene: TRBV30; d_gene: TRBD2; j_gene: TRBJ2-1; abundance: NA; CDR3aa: CAWKVGSGGYNEQFF; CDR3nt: TGTGCCTGGAAGGTGGGGAGCGGGGGCTACAATGAGCAGTTCTTC
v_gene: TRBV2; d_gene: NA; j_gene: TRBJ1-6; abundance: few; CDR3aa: CASSERQGLSSPLHF; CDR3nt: TGTGCCAGCAGTGAACGTCAGGGGCTTTCCTCACCCCTCCACTTT
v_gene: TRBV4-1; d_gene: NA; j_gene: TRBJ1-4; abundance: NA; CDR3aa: CASSPDVRAKLFF; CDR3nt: TGCGCCAGCAGTCCTGATGTCAGGGCGAAACTGTTTTTT
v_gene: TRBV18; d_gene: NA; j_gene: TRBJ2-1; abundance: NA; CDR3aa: CASSPRQSYEQFF; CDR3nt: TGTGCCAGCTCACCAAGACAATCCTATGAGCAGTTCTTC
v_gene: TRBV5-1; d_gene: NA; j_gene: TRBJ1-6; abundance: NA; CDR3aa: CASSRGPPDPNANSPLHF; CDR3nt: TGCGCCAGCAGTCGGGGCCCTCCGGATCCCAATGCGAATTCACCCCTCCACTTT
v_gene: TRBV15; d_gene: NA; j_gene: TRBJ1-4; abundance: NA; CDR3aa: CATSTDPPGKLFF; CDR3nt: TGTGCCACCAGCACGGACCCGCCTGGAAAACTGTTTTTT
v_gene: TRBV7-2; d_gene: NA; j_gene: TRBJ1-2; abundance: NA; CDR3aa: CASSLTVNYGYTF; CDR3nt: TGTGCCAGCAGCCTGACTGTAAACTATGGCTACACCTTC
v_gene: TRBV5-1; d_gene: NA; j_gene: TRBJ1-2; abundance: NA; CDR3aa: CASSLSQGAGYTF; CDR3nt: TGCGCCAGCAGCTTGTCCCAGGGAGCCGGCTACACCTTC
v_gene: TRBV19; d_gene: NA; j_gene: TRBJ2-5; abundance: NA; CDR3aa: CASSMGWGQRGETQYF; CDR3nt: TGTGCCAGTAGTATGGGGTGGGGGCAAAGGGGAGAGACCCAGTACTTC
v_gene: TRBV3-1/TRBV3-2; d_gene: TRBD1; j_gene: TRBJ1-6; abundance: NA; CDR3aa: CASSRQGTNSPLHF; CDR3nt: TGTGCCAGCAGCCGACAGGGGACAAATTCACCCCTCCACTTT
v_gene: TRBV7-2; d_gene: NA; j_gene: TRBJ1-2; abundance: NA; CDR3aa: CASSPGVGYTF; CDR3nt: TGTGCCAGCAGCCCAGGGGTCGGCTACACCTTC
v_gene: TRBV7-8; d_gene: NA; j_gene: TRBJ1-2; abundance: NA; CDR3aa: CASSSINTLYGYTF; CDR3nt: TGTGCCAGCAGCTCAATTAACACCCTCTATGGCTACACCTTC
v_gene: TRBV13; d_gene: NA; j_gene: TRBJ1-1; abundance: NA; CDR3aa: CASLQGVAEAFF; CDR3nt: TGTGCCAGCCTGCAGGGAGTGGCTGAAGCTTTCTTT
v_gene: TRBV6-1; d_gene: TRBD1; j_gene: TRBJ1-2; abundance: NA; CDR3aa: CASSEFGSRDRYGYTF; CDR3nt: TGTGCCAGCAGTGAATTTGGGAGCCGGGACAGGTATGGCTACACCTTC
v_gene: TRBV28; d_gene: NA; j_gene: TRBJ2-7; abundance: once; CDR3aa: CASWGDSYEQYF; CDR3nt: TGTGCCAGCTGGGGGGACTCCTACGAGCAGTACTTC
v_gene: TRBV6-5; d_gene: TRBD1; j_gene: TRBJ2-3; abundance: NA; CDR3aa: CASTPRDRNTDTQYF; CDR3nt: TGTGCCAGCACTCCCAGGGACAGAAACACAGATACGCAGTATTTT
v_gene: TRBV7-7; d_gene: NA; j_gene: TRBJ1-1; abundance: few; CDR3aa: CASSAGLGTEAFF; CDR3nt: TGTGCCAGCAGCGCCGGTTTGGGCACTGAAGCTTTCTTT
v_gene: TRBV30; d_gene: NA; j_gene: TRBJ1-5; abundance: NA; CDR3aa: CAWSTDRIYSNQPQHF; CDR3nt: TGTGCCTGGAGTACAGACAGAATTTATAGCAATCAGCCCCAGCATTTT
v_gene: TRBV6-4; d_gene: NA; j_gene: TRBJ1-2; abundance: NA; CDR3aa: CASSDSIGGLRGYTF; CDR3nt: TGTGCCAGCAGTGACTCGATCGGGGGGTTGCGCGGCTACACCTTC
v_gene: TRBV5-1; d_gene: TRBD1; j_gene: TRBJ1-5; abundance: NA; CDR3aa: CASSQTGSNQPQHF; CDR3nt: TGCGCCAGCAGCCAGACAGGGAGCAATCAGCCCCAGCATTTT
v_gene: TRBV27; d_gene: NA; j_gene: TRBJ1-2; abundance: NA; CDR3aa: CASSWSGQGDYGYTF; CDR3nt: TGTGCCAGCAGTTGGAGTGGGCAGGGAGACTATGGCTACACCTTC
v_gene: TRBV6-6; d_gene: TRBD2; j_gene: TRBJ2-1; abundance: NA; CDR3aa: CASSSPTGLANEQFF; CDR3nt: TGTGCCAGCAGTTCACCGACCGGACTAGCCAATGAGCAGTTCTTC
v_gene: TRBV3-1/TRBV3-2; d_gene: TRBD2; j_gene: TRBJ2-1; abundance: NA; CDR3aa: CASSHLTGSGHSYNEQFF; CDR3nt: TGTGCCAGCAGCCATCTGACCGGTAGCGGGCACTCCTACAATGAGCAGTTCTTC
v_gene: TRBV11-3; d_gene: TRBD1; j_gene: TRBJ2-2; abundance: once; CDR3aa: CASSSTGGLNTGELFF; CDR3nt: TGTGCCAGCAGCTCCACAGGGGGCTTGAACACCGGGGAGCTGTTTTTT
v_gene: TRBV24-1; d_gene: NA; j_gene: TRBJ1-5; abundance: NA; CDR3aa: CATSDSATSNQPQHF; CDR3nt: TGTGCCACCAGTGATTCGGCGACCAGCAATCAGCCCCAGCATTTT
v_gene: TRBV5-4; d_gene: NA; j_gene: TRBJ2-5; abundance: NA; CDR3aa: CASSALPGETQYF; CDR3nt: TGTGCCAGCAGCGCACTGCCGGGGGAGACCCAGTACTTC
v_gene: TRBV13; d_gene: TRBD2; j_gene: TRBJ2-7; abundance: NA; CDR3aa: CASSPNPGLAGFHEQYF; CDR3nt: TGTGCCAGCAGCCCTAACCCGGGACTAGCGGGATTCCACGAGCAGTACTTC